Below are 15 T cell receptor beta chains sequenced from a single sample in a study of T cell responses to AZD1222 COVID-19 vaccine. Sequenced by immunoSEQ multiplex PCR; TCRdb stores in-frame clones only, minus some. The table has fewer than 130,000 clones, about 95% seen once. The sample here was peripheral blood, taken on day 0 of AZD1222 vaccination. The receptor source for this set is an adult in good health.

This chain uses TRBV11-3 with TRBJ2-5, with D maybe TRBD2 (6 bases). The CDR3 totals 16 residues. Trimming shortened V by 7 bases and J by 7 bases, and 25 bases separated the two germline ends. Per the germline V gene, CDR1 is SGHNT and CDR2 is YENEEA. The CDR3 coding sequence is TGTGCCAGCACCAAAGGAGGGAGCGGTTCTCGGGGGACCCAGTACTTC. It specifies CASTKGGSGSRGTQYF.

The chain uses TRBV2 and TRBJ2-7; D is uncertain. Germline CDR1 and CDR2: SNHLY and FYNNEI. The CDR3 spans 12 residues. Trimming left V 11 bases short and J 0 bases short, with 11 bases between. The DNA of the CDR3 is TGTGCCGCTGGGCAGAGCTCCTACGAGCAGTACTTC. As protein: CAAGQSSYEQYF.

The rearrangement uses TRBV30 and TRBJ1-1; D not resolved. V lost 3 bases to trimming and J lost 1 base, with 12 bases between them. This CDR3 comprises 14 residues. Germline CDR1 GTSNPN, CDR2 SVGIG (reference sequence). CDR3 sequence: CAWRTLGRNTEAFF. CDR3 coding DNA: TGTGCCTGGAGGACGTTAGGTCGGAACACTGAAGCTTTCTTT.

This sequence joins TRBV11-3 and TRBJ2-7, with 7 bases lining up with TRBD2. Germline loops: CDR1 SGHNT, CDR2 YENEEA. The CDR3 is 13 amino acids. The CDR3 reads CAATLRGVNEQYF. In DNA, the CDR3 is TGTGCAGCTACTCTACGGGGGGTGAACGAGCAGTACTTC.

V and J are TRBV19 and TRBJ1-1; no clear D gene. V was pared by 0 bases and J by 5 bases, with 7 bases between. In germline, CDR1 is LNHDA, CDR2 SQIVND (reference sequence). The CDR3 runs to 13 residues. CDR3 amino acids: CASSIDKQTEAFF. Written as DNA, the CDR3 is TGTGCCAGTAGTATAGATAAACAAACTGAAGCTTTCTTT.

V and J are TRBV6-5 and TRBJ1-5, with 8 bases that match TRBD1. V shed 6 bases, J shed 2 bases, and the junction held 3 bases outside the gene matches. Germline V gene sequence: CDR1 MNHEY, CDR2 SVGAGI. The CDR3 has 14 amino acids. The CDR3 reads CASRLTGGNQPQHF. The CDR3 coding sequence is TGTGCCAGCAGGTTGACAGGGGGCAATCAGCCCCAGCATTTT.

This clone was seen a handful of times. The CDR3 region has the DNA TGTGCCAGCAGCGCAAAAGGACAGGGTGGGACTAACTATGGCTACACCTTC. Protein sequence: CASSAKGQGGTNYGYTF. V usage is TRBV7-2 and J usage is TRBJ1-2; TRBD1 agrees at 8 bases. CDR1 and CDR2 from the germline V gene are SGHTA and FQGNSA. The CDR3 length is 17 residues. V was pared by 5 bases and J by 0 bases, with 11 bases of the junction left unmatched.

The rearrangement links TRBV2 to TRBJ1-3; D not certain. The CDR3 totals 13 residues. Germline V gene sequence: CDR1 SNHLY, CDR2 FYNNEI. Trimming cost V 4 bases and J 4 bases, with 8 bases left between them. The DNA for the CDR3 is TGTGCCAGCAGTGCGACAAACGGAAACACCATATATTTT. This sequence encodes CASSATNGNTIYF.

This chain links TRBV7-2 with TRBJ1-2; 7 bases are shared with TRBD1. CDR3 size: 15 residues. CDR1 and CDR2 (germline): SGHTA, FQGNSA. With V trimmed by 5 bases and J by 3 bases, 9 bases remained unmatched. The CDR3 region has the DNA TGTGCCAGCAGCCCGGGGACAGCTTCCTACTATGGCTACACCTTC. The encoded protein is CASSPGTASYYGYTF.

The chain recombines TRBV15 with TRBJ1-5; a possible D gene is TRBD1 (6 bases). The V end lost 2 bases, the J end lost 2 bases, and 10 bases lay between the germline ends. Germline lookup yields CDR1 LNHNV and CDR2 YYDKDF (reference sequence). This CDR3 has 15 residues. The DNA of the CDR3 is TGTGCCACCAGCAGACAGCGACAGGGCAATCAGCCCCAGCATTTT. Its protein product is CATSRQRQGNQPQHF.

The chain employs TRBV7-3 and TRBJ2-3; possible D gene TRBD2, 6 bases. With 5 bases removed from V and 2 bases from J, the gap between germline ends came to 11 bases. The CDR3 covers 14 residues. Germline V lookup: CDR1 SGHTA, CDR2 FQGTGA. The chain's CDR3 is CASSTGLYTDTQYF. The CDR3 DNA reads as TGTGCCAGCAGCACTGGACTATACACAGATACGCAGTATTTT.

This chain links TRBV2 with TRBJ1-5, with unresolved D. CDR3 length: 15 amino acids. CDR1 SNHLY and CDR2 FYNNEI come from the germline V gene. Trimming removed 0 bases at V and 3 bases at J, with 9 bases between. CDR3 amino acids: CASSEALGDNQPQHF. The CDR3 DNA follows: TGTGCCAGCAGTGAAGCGCTCGGAGACAATCAGCCCCAGCATTTT.

J is TRBJ1-2 and V is TRBV10-3, with D possibly matching TRBD1 (6 bases). There are 13 residues in the CDR3. V was trimmed by 5 bases and J by 7 bases, leaving 14 bases between them. Looked up from germline, CDR1 is ENHRY and CDR2 is SYGVKD. The CDR3 DNA sequence: TGTGCCATCAGTCCGGGGGGGCTGAGTGGCTACACCTTC. This encodes CAISPGGLSGYTF.

The V call is TRBV7-8, the J call TRBJ2-1; TRBD2 might be the D (6 bases). The CDR3 consists of 14 residues. Germline CDR1 is SGHVS and CDR2 is FQNEAQ. V lost 1 base and J 3 bases, leaving 7 bases between the germline ends. The CDR3, as DNA: TGTGCCAGCAGCTTAGACGGGAGCTACAATGAGCAGTTCTTC. As protein: CASSLDGSYNEQFF.

The chain's CDR3 is CASSAPPWETQYF. CDR3 nucleotides: TGTGCCAGCTCAGCGCCCCCTTGGGAGACCCAGTACTTC. The genes are TRBV2 and TRBJ2-5, with D hard to call. Trimming stripped 8 bases from V and 5 bases from J, with 15 bases between. The germline CDR1 and CDR2 sequences are SNHLY and FYNNEI. This CDR3 has 13 residues.